This T cell receptor (beta chain) was sequenced for a study of blood T cells in healthy people across ages. General study results and limits: A strong correlation was found between TCR beta diversity and the percentage of naive T cells. More naive CD4+ cells and higher diversity marked long-lived donors relative to aged donors. For the donors, CMV status was unknown and possibly confounded expanded clonotype changes.

Investigators took approximately 9.4 milliliters of peripheral blood from every donor. The authors ran a second PCR of roughly 6 to 11 cycles using a sample-barcoded 5' primer and a J-beta primer mix. TCRdb passed the 5' RACE reads through MiXCR, listing each CDR3 protein once. The sample yields some 900,000 distinct CDR3 sequences, about 44% seen once. CDR3 length: 14 residues. Germline trimming cut 9 bases from V and 9 bases from J; bases unmatched to any gene: 12. A remark on this clonotype: Its antigen is still unknown.

What was sequenced was blood. This clonotype was obtained from a man younger than 40 in good health. The chain joins TRBV12-3 or TRBV12-4 to TRBJ2-1, with 9 bases matching TRBD1. As DNA, the CDR3 is TGTGCCAGTTTCACAGGGGGCATCAGTGGTGAGCAGTTCTTC. Translated: CASFTGGISGEQFF.